These T cell receptor beta chains were read from a single sample in a study of CD8 T cells in Susac syndrome. A single record per CDR3 protein comes from TCRdb applying MiXCR to the immunoSEQ multiplex PCR reads. The sample lists approximately 100,000 distinct CDR3 sequences, 94% occurring once. Sequencing was carried out using CD8+ T cells from PBMCs. These receptors all come from a human donor with Susac syndrome. Both conserved end residues are part of each CDR3. Each record gives: J gene, V gene, clone size, D gene, CDR3 DNA, CDR3 protein. D genes are given only for firm matches. Rows give clone size only sometimes, using once, few, many, or a class for an expanded clone.

TRBJ2-7 | TRBV5-1 | NA | TRBD1 | TGCGCCAGCAGCTTGGAGGGGGCAAAGGGTGAGCAGTACTTC | CASSLEGAKGEQYF
TRBJ2-5 | TRBV9 | NA | TRBD1 | TGTGCCAGCAGCGACCGGGACAGTGGGGGGACCCAGTACTTC | CASSDRDSGGTQYF
TRBJ1-3 | TRBV20-1 | NA | NA | TGCAGTGCTAGAGATTCGACGGCCTCTGGAAACACCATATATTTT | CSARDSTASGNTIYF
TRBJ2-1 | TRBV29-1 | NA | TRBD1 | TGCAGCGTGGACAGGACAGGGGGCGCTGAGCAGTTCTTC | CSVDRTGGAEQFF
TRBJ1-1 | TRBV3-1 | NA | TRBD1 | TGTGCCAGCAGCCAAGGGAGGCAGGGGGCGAACACTGAAGCTTTCTTT | CASSQGRQGANTEAFF
TRBJ2-1 | TRBV27 | NA | TRBD1 | TGTGCCAGCAGTTTATACAGGGGCAGTTCGGTCGACAATGAGCAGTTCTTC | CASSLYRGSSVDNEQFF
TRBJ2-1 | TRBV9 | NA | NA | TGTGCCAGCAGCGTGCGACTATCAGCGAGTGAGCAGTTCTTC | CASSVRLSASEQFF
TRBJ2-1 | TRBV2 | NA | NA | TGTGCCAGCCCTGGGGTCAATGAGCAGTTCTTC | CASPGVNEQFF
TRBJ2-7 | TRBV27 | NA | TRBD1 | TGTGCCAGCAGTTTATGGGGACAGCCCTACGAGCAGTACTTC | CASSLWGQPYEQYF
TRBJ1-4 | TRBV12-3/TRBV12-4 | once | TRBD1 | TGTGCCAGCAGTCCGACAGGGAATGAAAAACTGTTTTTT | CASSPTGNEKLFF
TRBJ1-5 | TRBV9 | NA | NA | TGTGCCAGCAGCGTAGGCACCTCCAATCAGCCCCAGCATTTT | CASSVGTSNQPQHF
TRBJ1-2 | TRBV12-3/TRBV12-4 | NA | TRBD1 | TGTGCCAGTTCCAGGGGGAGGAGGGGGCCATTCATCTATGGCTACACCTTC | CASSRGRRGPFIYGYTF
TRBJ2-3 | TRBV29-1 | NA | NA | TGCAGCGTTGAACCCCGGGACTCCTTCACAGATACGCAGTATTTT | CSVEPRDSFTDTQYF
TRBJ1-2 | TRBV15 | NA | NA | TGTGCCACCAGCAGATCGGGGACGGAGAACTATGGCTACACCTTC | CATSRSGTENYGYTF
TRBJ2-4 | TRBV3-1 | NA | NA | TGTGCCAGCAGCCAAACCAATCAAAACATTCAGTACTTC | CASSQTNQNIQYF
TRBJ1-5 | TRBV9 | NA | NA | TGTGCCAGCAGCGTGGCTGGGTCCAGCAATCAGCCCCAGCATTTT | CASSVAGSSNQPQHF
TRBJ2-1 | TRBV14 | NA | NA | TGTGCCAGCAGCAGGGGGGGGGCCTCCTACAATGAGCAGTTCTTC | CASSRGGASYNEQFF
TRBJ1-5 | TRBV2 | NA | NA | TGTGCCAGCAGTGAATACTTGGTCCGGGAGAATCAGCCCCAGCATTTT | CASSEYLVRENQPQHF
TRBJ1-1 | TRBV11-2 | once | NA | TGTGCCAGCAGCTTTGAATCCGGGACCAAGGAAGCTTTCTTT | CASSFESGTKEAFF
TRBJ2-2 | TRBV7-2 | medium-sized | NA | TGTGCCAGCAGCTCCGACCGGGACTCTGTGAACGGGGAGCTGTTTTTT | CASSSDRDSVNGELFF
TRBJ1-1 | TRBV5-1 | NA | NA | TGCGCCAGCAGCTTAGAAGACAGGTTTGAGGATGAAGCTTTCTTT | CASSLEDRFEDEAFF
TRBJ2-3 | TRBV27 | NA | NA | TGTGCCAGCAACAAGGGGGATACGCAGTATTTT | CASNKGDTQYF
TRBJ2-3 | TRBV10-3 | NA | TRBD1 | TGTGCCATCAAAACAGGGGAGTCTAGCACAGATACGCAGTATTTT | CAIKTGESSTDTQYF
TRBJ2-7 | TRBV29-1 | NA | NA | TGCAGCGTATGGGGGCTTGAAGAGCAGTACTTC | CSVWGLEEQYF
TRBJ2-2 | TRBV29-1 | NA | NA | TGCAGCGCGACCGGGACACTGTCCGGGGAGCTGTTTTTT | CSATGTLSGELFF
TRBJ2-1 | TRBV20-1 | once | TRBD1 | TGCAGTGCTAGAGATCCCGGGACAGCCTCTTACAATGAGCAGTTCTTC | CSARDPGTASYNEQFF
TRBJ2-1 | TRBV12-3/TRBV12-4 | NA | NA | TGTGCCAGCAGTTTAGCGCACACTGACAATGAGCAGTTCTTC | CASSLAHTDNEQFF
TRBJ1-1 | TRBV2 | NA | NA | TGTGCCAGACGGACAGAGAACACTGAAGCTTTCTTT | CARRTENTEAFF
TRBJ2-1 | TRBV27 | NA | NA | TGTGCCAGCAGTTTACGGGGGCCCCATGCAAATGAGCAGTTCTTC | CASSLRGPHANEQFF
TRBJ2-4 | TRBV21-1 | NA | NA | TGTGCCAGCAGCACCGCCGGGACACCTTCTAGCGGGGGGTCGGACATTCAGTACTTC | CASSTAGTPSSGGSDIQYF
TRBJ2-7 | TRBV7-9 | NA | NA | TGTGCCAGCAGCTTATCTTTCAACGAGCAGTACTTC | CASSLSFNEQYF
TRBJ2-7 | TRBV3-1 | NA | NA | TGTGCCAGCAGCCCGGTATGGGGGGGCCACCACGAGCAGTACTTC | CASSPVWGGHHEQYF
TRBJ2-7 | TRBV20-1 | NA | TRBD1 | TGCAGTGCTAGTCCCGGGACAGGGACCCTCGAGCAGTACTTC | CSASPGTGTLEQYF
TRBJ2-3 | TRBV4-2 | NA | NA | TGTGCCAGCAGCCAAGATATCACAGATACGCAGTATTTT | CASSQDITDTQYF
TRBJ2-3 | TRBV2 | NA | TRBD1 | TGTGCCAGCAGTGGGGTGACAGGGGGCAGCACAGATACGCAGTATTTT | CASSGVTGGSTDTQYF
TRBJ1-1 | TRBV20-1 | once | NA | TGCAGTGCTAGAATGGGTAGCCCTGAAGCTTTCTTT | CSARMGSPEAFF
TRBJ1-5 | TRBV2 | once | NA | TGTGCCAGCAGTGAGGAGGGAATTACAAATCAGCCCCAGCATTTT | CASSEEGITNQPQHF
TRBJ1-1 | TRBV6-6 | NA | NA | TGTGCCAGCAGTTTTGACACGAACACTGAAGCTTTCTTT | CASSFDTNTEAFF
TRBJ2-1 | TRBV7-3 | NA | TRBD2 | TGTGCCAGCAGCGCCGAAAGCGGGGGGGCCTGGGGTGAGCAGTTCTTC | CASSAESGGAWGEQFF
TRBJ2-7 | TRBV14 | NA | TRBD2 | TGTGCCAGCAGCCCCCGGGCTAGCGGTGGCTACGAGCAGTACTTC | CASSPRASGGYEQYF
TRBJ1-1 | TRBV20-1 | NA | NA | TGCAGTGCTAGGAGGACGGGAAACACTGAAGCTTTCTTT | CSARRTGNTEAFF
TRBJ2-3 | TRBV6-6 | NA | NA | TGTGCCAGCAGTCCTACAGGGCTCACAGATACGCAGTATTTT | CASSPTGLTDTQYF
TRBJ2-3 | TRBV3-1 | NA | NA | TGTGCCAGCAGCCCCTCTCTTGATGGCGGAACAGATACGCAGTATTTT | CASSPSLDGGTDTQYF
TRBJ2-1 | TRBV12-3/TRBV12-4 | NA | NA | TGTGCCAGCAGCCCCACTACCTACAATGAGCAGTTCTTC | CASSPTTYNEQFF
TRBJ1-3 | TRBV6-4 | NA | NA | TGTGCCAGCAGCAGGGATCCTGGAAACACCATATATTTT | CASSRDPGNTIYF
TRBJ2-5 | TRBV6-4 | NA | NA | TGTGGGCAAGAGACCCAGTACTTC | CGQETQYF
TRBJ2-5 | TRBV4-3 | NA | NA | TGCGCCAGCAGCCAAGATGGGGCAGCGGAGAAAGAGACCCAGTACTTC | CASSQDGAAEKETQYF
TRBJ2-4 | TRBV7-2 | NA | NA | TGTGCCAGCAGCTTAGTCAACTTCAAAAACATTCAGTACTTC | CASSLVNFKNIQYF